This T cell receptor (beta chain) was recorded in a study of early T cells in non-severe SARS-CoV-2 infection. Whole-study context: Chains were unpaired, as sequencing was done on bulk RNA from unsorted whole blood.

This clonotype has ten or more counts. Individually, cDNA molecules had unique molecular identifiers attached to them. TCRdb re-derived calls from the 5' RACE reads in MiXCR, one entry per CDR3 protein. This table has tens of thousands of distinct CDR3 sequences, 5% to 6.5% appearing once. CDR1 SGHTA and CDR2 FQGNSA come from the germline V gene. This CDR3 spans 12 amino acids. V lost 3 bases and J 4 bases, leaving 4 bases between the germline ends. Material: whole blood, obtained at baseline. The source is an adult who was a healthcare worker with PCR-confirmed SARS-CoV-2 infection or an uninfected control (not recorded which). The chain combines TRBV7-2 with TRBJ1-3; D remains ambiguous. The CDR3 DNA reads TGTGCCAGCAGCTTCAAGGGAAACACCATATATTTT. This sequence encodes CASSFKGNTIYF.